These T cell receptor beta chains were read from a single sample in a study. From the RT-PCR reads, TCRdb called clonotypes with MiXCR, one entry per CDR3 protein. The sample shows almost 700,000 distinct CDR3 sequences, 14% of them seen only once. Material: memory CD4+ T cells from blood. The receptors here all came from a female donor in good health, serving as a healthy control. The CDR3 runs from the conserved cysteine through the conserved F or W. D genes are given only for firm matches. Size is stated for part of the rows, as once, few or many counts, or as a class when the clone is expanded.

CDR3 | DNA | J | V | size | D
CASSLFNRVFGYTF | TGTGCCAGCAGTTTATTCAATAGGGTCTTCGGCTACACCTTC | TRBJ1-2 | TRBV28 | - | -
CATTRTGGYNEQFF | TGCGCCACTACGAGGACAGGGGGCTACAATGAGCAGTTCTTC | TRBJ2-1 | TRBV5-1 | few | TRBD1
CAISGGGGEGNEQFF | TGTGCCATCAGTGGCGGAGGGGGCGAGGGCAATGAGCAGTTCTTC | TRBJ2-1 | TRBV10-3 | few | -
CASSRGWGGHTEAFF | TGTGCCAGCAGCCGCGGGTGGGGGGGGCACACTGAAGCTTTCTTT | TRBJ1-1 | TRBV12-3/TRBV12-4 | few | -
CASRGGGGSTDTQYF | TGTGCCAGCAGAGGGGGTGGGGGGAGCACAGATACGCAGTATTTT | TRBJ2-3 | TRBV12-3/TRBV12-4 | - | -
CASSATYNSPLHF | TGTGCCAGCAGCGCCACCTATAATTCACCCCTCCACTTT | TRBJ1-6 | TRBV6-1 | many | -
CASSGRQGHSNQPQHF | TGTGCCAGCAGCGGAAGACAGGGACATAGCAATCAGCCCCAGCATTTT | TRBJ1-5 | TRBV7-9 | few | TRBD1
CASSVVGEKLFF | TGTGCCAGCAGCGTGGTGGGGGAAAAACTGTTTTTT | TRBJ1-4 | TRBV2 | few | -
CASWTRVPNEQFF | TGTGCCAGCTGGACCCGGGTACCAAATGAGCAGTTCTTC | TRBJ2-1 | TRBV6-4 | - | -
CASSYQGAEAFF | TGTGCCAGCAGTTATCAAGGGGCTGAAGCTTTCTTT | TRBJ1-1 | TRBV6-2/TRBV6-3 | many | -
CAWNGGGTQQFF | TGTGCCTGGAACGGGGGCGGGACCCAGCAGTTCTTC | TRBJ2-1 | TRBV30 | - | -
CATSSSLLRTDTQYF | TGTGCCACCAGCAGCTCCTTACTCCGCACAGATACGCAGTATTTT | TRBJ2-3 | TRBV15 | many | -
CASSARDDDTEAFF | TGTGCCAGCAGTGCGCGGGACGATGACACTGAAGCTTTCTTT | TRBJ1-1 | TRBV6-1 | - | -
CASSQSGGASDTQYF | TGTGCCAGCAGCCAAAGCGGGGGGGCATCAGATACGCAGTATTTT | TRBJ2-3 | TRBV7-8 | - | TRBD2
CSASPLRVLAGGQETQYF | TGCAGTGCTTCCCCCCTCCGTGTGCTAGCGGGAGGGCAAGAGACCCAGTACTTC | TRBJ2-5 | TRBV20-1 | - | TRBD2
CASSLGGSGYNEQFF | TGTGCCAGCAGCTTGGGGGGGAGTGGGTACAATGAGCAGTTCTTC | TRBJ2-1 | TRBV5-1 | many | TRBD2
CASSKIGGGSTDTQYF | TGTGCCAGCAGTAAGATCGGCGGGGGTAGCACAGATACGCAGTATTTT | TRBJ2-3 | TRBV9 | - | TRBD2
CATSEQNTDTQYF | TGTGCCACCAGTGAACAAAACACAGATACGCAGTATTTT | TRBJ2-3 | TRBV24-1 | few | -
CASNPSRGNNSPLHF | TGTGCCAGCAATCCCTCTCGGGGCAATAATTCACCCCTCCACTTT | TRBJ1-6 | TRBV28 | - | -
CASRYKGDIPTGELFF | TGTGCCAGCAGATATAAAGGGGATATTCCTACCGGGGAGCTGTTTTTT | TRBJ2-2 | TRBV27 | few | -
CASSLGGMTDTQYF | TGTGCCAGCAGCTTGGGTGGGATGACAGATACGCAGTATTTT | TRBJ2-3 | TRBV5-8 | - | -
CSAQTPELRTDTQYF | TGCAGTGCTCAAACACCGGAGCTGAGGACAGATACGCAGTATTTT | TRBJ2-3 | TRBV20-1 | - | -
CASSSRGGDTEAFF | TGTGCCAGCAGCTCCAGGGGGGGGGACACTGAAGCTTTCTTT | TRBJ1-1 | TRBV7-9 | - | TRBD1
CATSRVRGGGGTDTQYF | TGTGCCACCAGCAGAGTTCGGGGAGGGGGTGGCACAGATACGCAGTATTTT | TRBJ2-3 | TRBV15 | - | -
CASSFSGVAYNEQFF | TGTGCCAGCAGCTTTTCCGGGGTCGCCTACAATGAGCAGTTCTTC | TRBJ2-1 | TRBV7-2 | - | -
CASSFHSGNTIYF | TGTGCCAGCAGCTTTCACTCTGGAAACACCATATATTTT | TRBJ1-3 | TRBV28 | many | -
CASSTYNEQFF | TGTGCCAGCAGCACATACAATGAGCAGTTCTTC | TRBJ2-1 | TRBV7-2 | many | -
CASRYYGTGEGEQYF | TGTGCCAGCAGGTATTACGGGACAGGGGAAGGCGAGCAGTACTTC | TRBJ2-7 | TRBV28 | few | TRBD1
CASSQGVSSYGYTF | TGTGCCAGCAGCCAAGGGGTGAGCTCCTATGGCTACACCTTC | TRBJ1-2 | TRBV4-2 | - | -